A selection of T cell receptor beta chains follows, all from one sample in a study of molecular identifiers for immune sequencing clone quantification. TCRdb reprocessed the PCR reads via MiXCR and lists one record per CDR3 protein. The sample lists about 640,000 distinct CDR3 sequences, about 20% seen once, with around 0.86% in the top ten. What was sequenced was naive CD8+ T cells from blood, with Jurkat cell RNA spiked in. These receptors came from a human donor in good health. Some libraries in this study had Jurkat cell RNA spiked in. Both conserved end residues are part of each CDR3. The order of the fields is D gene, J gene, V gene, clone size, CDR3 length, CDR3 protein, CDR3 DNA. A D gene is named only where the DNA matches it firmly. Not all rows give a size; the values are once, few, many and, for expanded clones, a class.

NA	TRBJ2-2	TRBV10-3	many	14	CAISDRTNTGELFF	TGTGCCATCAGTGACAGGACGAACACCGGGGAGCTGTTTTTT
NA	TRBJ2-3	TRBV5-5	many	15	CASMSGELSTDTQYF	TGTGCCAGCATGAGTGGAGAGCTTAGCACAGATACGCAGTATTTT
NA	TRBJ1-5	TRBV30	many	16	CAWRRRWTLSNQPQHF	TGTGCCTGGAGACGAAGATGGACCCTTAGCAATCAGCCCCAGCATTTT
NA	TRBJ2-7	TRBV20-1	NA	15	CSARRRGTSSYEQYF	TGCAGTGCTAGGAGACGGGGGACCAGCTCCTACGAGCAGTACTTC
NA	TRBJ1-2	TRBV6-5	few	13	CASSNWGARGYTF	TGTGCCAGCTCAAATTGGGGGGCTCGTGGCTACACCTTC
TRBD1	TRBJ1-1	TRBV27	NA	15	CASSLTGPLYTEAFF	TGTGCCAGCAGTTTGACAGGGCCGTTGTACACTGAAGCTTTCTTT
NA	TRBJ1-1	TRBV7-9	few	17	CASSLVPGWGMNTEAFF	TGTGCCAGCAGCTTAGTTCCGGGGTGGGGGATGAACACTGAAGCTTTCTTT
NA	TRBJ1-1	TRBV4-1	NA	15	CASSQEKAMSTEAFF	TGCGCCAGCAGCCAAGAGAAGGCAATGAGCACCGAAGCTTTCTTT
TRBD1	TRBJ2-7	TRBV4-3	NA	16	CASSQDLAGGSYEQYF	TGCGCCAGCAGCCAAGATCTGGCAGGGGGCTCCTACGAGCAGTACTTC
NA	TRBJ2-7	TRBV7-6	many	14	CASSLVEGGYEQYF	TGTGCCAGCAGCTTAGTCGAAGGGGGGTACGAGCAGTACTTC
NA	TRBJ2-7	TRBV4-3	NA	16	CASSQSRGPTGYEQYF	TGCGCCAGCAGCCAATCCCGGGGGCCGACGGGCTACGAGCAGTACTTC
NA	TRBJ1-2	TRBV19	few	11	CASSITYGYTF	TGTGCCAGTAGTATAACGTATGGCTACACCTTC
NA	TRBJ2-2	TRBV5-1	few	11	CAKEGTGELFF	TGCGCCAAGGAGGGGACCGGGGAGCTGTTTTTT
TRBD1	TRBJ2-7	TRBV20-1	NA	16	CSARDWTGSKSYEQYF	TGCAGTGCTAGAGATTGGACAGGGTCTAAGTCCTACGAGCAGTACTTC
NA	TRBJ1-2	TRBV19	NA	12	CASSIGSIDYTF	TGTGCCAGTAGTATCGGATCGATCGACTACACCTTC
TRBD1	TRBJ2-7	TRBV7-9	many	15	CASSALDREPYEQYF	TGTGCCAGCAGTGCATTGGACAGGGAACCCTACGAGCAGTACTTC
TRBD1	TRBJ2-7	TRBV19	few	15	CASSIGQGANYEQYF	TGTGCCAGTAGTATAGGACAGGGGGCGAACTACGAGCAGTACTTC
TRBD2	TRBJ2-7	TRBV27	NA	13	CASQGLAGNEQYF	TGTGCCAGCCAGGGACTAGCGGGAAACGAGCAGTACTTC
NA	TRBJ1-6	TRBV21-1	many	18	CASRKGGGQGVCNSPLHF	TGTGCCAGCCGAAAAGGAGGGGGACAGGGGGTATGTAATTCACCCCTCCACTTT
TRBD2	TRBJ2-5	TRBV2	many	15	CASSSGPSGQETQYF	TGTGCCAGCAGTTCGGGTCCTAGCGGACAAGAGACCCAGTACTTC
NA	TRBJ1-2	TRBV14	many	13	CASSQAALYGYTF	TGTGCCAGCAGCCAGGCAGCACTCTATGGCTACACCTTC
NA	TRBJ1-1	TRBV29-1	many	11	CSVRQGAEAFF	TGCAGCGTTCGGCAGGGCGCTGAAGCTTTCTTT
NA	TRBJ2-2	TRBV5-1	many	14	CASSLEASPGELFF	TGCGCCAGCAGCTTGGAGGCTTCGCCCGGGGAGCTGTTTTTT
TRBD1	TRBJ1-4	TRBV4-1	once	15	CASSREGLWDRQLFF	TGCGCCAGCAGCCGAGAAGGACTATGGGACAGGCAGCTGTTTTTT
TRBD2	TRBJ2-7	TRBV6-2/TRBV6-3	few	14	CVSSYYRTSDEQYF	TGTGTCAGCAGTTACTACCGGACTAGTGACGAGCAGTACTTC
NA	TRBJ2-7	TRBV20-1	many	11	CSASSLYEQYF	TGCAGTGCTAGTTCCCTCTACGAGCAGTACTTC
NA	TRBJ2-1	TRBV5-1	many	19	CASSLGLLLGGISYNEQFF	TGCGCCAGCAGCTTGGGCCTCCTCCTTGGCGGGATATCCTACAATGAGCAGTTCTTC
NA	TRBJ2-2	TRBV9	few	16	CASSEQMGQGTGELFF	TGTGCCAGCAGCGAGCAAATGGGGCAAGGCACCGGGGAGCTGTTTTTT
TRBD1	TRBJ2-7	TRBV7-9	many	14	CASSPPTLDRMEYF	TGTGCCAGCAGCCCACCCACGTTGGACAGGATGGAGTACTTC
NA	TRBJ2-3	TRBV6-5	many	14	CASRGDSWLDTQYF	TGTGCCAGCAGGGGCGACTCGTGGCTGGATACGCAGTATTTT
TRBD1	TRBJ1-5	TRBV2	many	14	CASREGQGSQPQHF	TGTGCCAGCAGGGAAGGACAGGGCAGTCAGCCCCAGCATTTT
NA	TRBJ2-7	TRBV20-1	many	17	CSARDSFTTQSSYEQYF	TGCAGTGCTAGAGATTCGTTTACGACGCAGAGCTCCTACGAGCAGTACTTC
NA	TRBJ1-1	TRBV9	NA	17	CASSPYPAQDQYTEAFF	TGTGCCAGCAGCCCCTACCCAGCACAGGACCAGTACACTGAAGCTTTCTTT
NA	TRBJ2-3	TRBV29-1	many	15	CSVKRHPLSTDTQYF	TGCAGCGTAAAGCGGCACCCTTTAAGCACAGATACGCAGTATTTT
NA	TRBJ2-5	TRBV7-9	many	13	CASSLERGSVQYF	TGTGCCAGCAGCTTAGAGAGAGGTTCTGTCCAGTACTTC
TRBD2	TRBJ2-7	TRBV5-6	many	15	CASTYGGRAAYEQYF	TGTGCCAGCACCTATGGGGGGAGGGCAGCCTACGAGCAGTACTTC
NA	TRBJ2-1	TRBV9	many	15	CASSVDGTSYNEQFF	TGTGCCAGCAGCGTAGACGGGACCTCCTACAATGAGCAGTTCTTC
NA	TRBJ2-2	TRBV4-2	NA	16	CASSQDSSIPTGELFF	TGTGCCAGCAGCCAAGATAGTAGTATTCCGACCGGGGAGCTGTTTTTT
TRBD1	TRBJ1-1	TRBV5-1	many	15	CASSLVARGKVVAFF	TGCGCCAGCAGCTTGGTTGCCAGGGGGAAGGTCGTAGCTTTCTTT
NA	TRBJ1-4	TRBV4-2	once	16	CANSHVLYSQDEKLFF	TGTGCCAACAGCCATGTCCTTTATAGTCAGGATGAAAAACTGTTTTTT
NA	TRBJ1-5	TRBV28	NA	13	CASSLLGGQPQHF	TGTGCCAGCAGTTTACTAGGGGGTCAGCCCCAGCATTTT
NA	TRBJ2-2	TRBV7-9	NA	12	CASSLGSRELLF	TGTGCCAGCAGCTTAGGAAGCCGCGAGCTGCTTTTT